The T cell receptor beta chain described here comes from a study of shared clonotypes between healthy human individuals. The germline CDR1 and CDR2 sequences are SGHNT and YYREEE (reference sequence). The CDR3 sequence is 14 residues long. Trimming cost V 4 bases and J 5 bases, with 15 bases left between them. The assay was run at deep level. In the authors' methods: ImmunoSEQ output lacked quality scores and full-length reads, limiting matched filtering. Profiled with immunoSEQ multiplex PCR; TCRdb holds only in-frame clones, not every one. V, J and clone size were drawn from that table, and D and trimming were deduced from the DNA. Altogether some 1 million clones are present, about 75% being singletons, with the ten largest covering 1.4%.

V is TRBV5-4 and J is TRBJ2-5; D call uncertain. Sequencing was performed on memory CD4+ T cells sorted from blood. This sample's subset: CD45RA-negative fraction. The sequence was obtained from a man between 18 and 35 years old in good health. CDR3 sequence: CASSPDGSEETQYF. The CDR3 region has the DNA TGTGCCAGCAGCCCCGATGGGTCGGAGGAGACCCAGTACTTC.